This entry features one T cell receptor beta chain sequence. This clone was seen a few times. Its specific antigen is unknown. Per-base qualities were not stored, and no clone one base away is much larger. The receptor library was made with the immunoSEQ multiplex PCR assay. A mixture of 60 forward primers for TCR Vbeta segments and 13 reverse primers for TCR Jbeta segments was used in the multiplex PCR. The CDR3 region of rearranged TCR beta genes was amplified from genomic DNA by a multiplex PCR assay. The amplified TCR beta libraries were sequenced on the Illumina HiSeq System as 87-base-pair reads. The authors' analysis ran thus. In a later analysis, some 80 million unique TCR beta chains were counted across the roughly 610 repertoires, and about 9.9 million of these chains were shared by at least two donors. Raw reads were error-corrected and collapsed into unique sequences by a nearest-neighbor algorithm in which closely related sequences were merged to remove PCR and sequencing errors. Alignment of CDR3 sequences to IMGT reference sequences was used to assign V, D and J gene segments. For a sequence to be retained, a match of at least six nucleotides to both a V gene segment and a J gene segment was required. A rearrangement was called productive if the CDR3 had no stop codons and remained in frame with V and J, and every other rearrangement was called non-productive. Following IMGT convention, CDR3 was defined as the stretch from the second conserved V-encoded cysteine up to the conserved J-encoded phenylalanine. The earlier analysis of about 610 of the donors excluded any sequence lacking an unambiguous match to a single V gene segment. In an earlier analysis of several hundred of the donors, a V segment was called functional when productive rearrangements were above 56.7%, and segregating when the standard deviation between donors exceeded 5%. A statistical classification framework was built to diagnose cytomegalovirus status from the catalog of TCR beta chain sequences. V and J gene assignment, in a later analysis, came from comparing TCR nucleotide sequences with IMGT/GENE-DB human TR gene sequences. Using the TCRdist pipeline, a later analysis assigned CDR3 sequences along with most-parsimonious VDJ recombination scenarios. In a later analysis, each TCR beta chain was defined by its CDR3 amino acid sequence together with its V-gene family, and reads lacking a unique V-gene family were excluded. To address suspected cross-contamination and a sequencing artifact, a later analysis removed some 620 highly shared, low-generation-probability nucleotide sequences. In a later analysis, a clonal expansion index for each public chain was calculated from normalized within-repertoire ranks of inferred template counts. In a later analysis, generation probabilities were computed using a VDJ recombination model fitted to out-of-frame rearrangements, and the results were checked against IGoR. A later analysis scored TCR-TCR, TCR-HLA and TCR-CMV co-occurrence with hypergeometric tests, applying a repertoire-size bias correction to TCR pairs. False discovery rates were estimated in a later analysis by permuting HLA or CMV assignments 20 times. A later analysis grouped co-occurring TCRs with DBSCAN, adding TCRdist sequence similarity when clustering within HLA-allele-positive subsets. Co-occurrence clustering excluded repertoires with fewer than 30,000 or more than 120,000 public chains, plus five with anomalous nucleotide sharing. TCRdb re-hosts the immuneACCESS table, in-frame sequences only. Its copies lack some clones; in the studies checked, an unresolved V gene accounts for under half of them, and the cause for the rest is not known. The V and J calls and the clone size are those of that table, but D and trimming were determined from the DNA. Counted in this sample were about 130,000 clones; around 8.5% of them appeared once. The ten largest clones take up less than 7% of the sample.

The germline V gene provides CDR1 SGHRS and CDR2 YFSETQ. The CDR3 runs 13 residues from the cysteine to the phenylalanine. The DNA shown is the 39-base CDR3, in frame from base 1. The junction carries 8 bases between V and J, which are trimmed by 2 bases and 8 bases respectively. This record belongs to a study of cytomegalovirus exposure and HLA in healthy donors (dated by TCRdb to about 2017). General notes on the study: In an earlier analysis of roughly 500 of the donors, roughly 300 Gb of sequence data and 90 million to 120 million unique TCR beta sequences from about 179 million T cells were reported. An early release covering over 500 HLA-typed donors comprised about 300 gigabases of sequencing data and tens of millions of unique TCR sequences. Among the approximately 430 genotyped donors, about 83% belonged to the genetic ancestry cluster associated with self-reported Caucasian donors. The study aimed to test whether signatures of past pathogen exposure could be identified by cataloging public T cell receptors. The study profiled the T cell repertoires of around 700 subjects by immunosequencing and related them to cytomegalovirus serostatus. A separate validation cohort of roughly 120 different subjects was used in addition to the 666-subject first cohort. To predict cytomegalovirus infection status, the study combined high-throughput TCR immunosequencing, statistical association of individual TCRs with disease status, and machine learning. A later analysis re-analyzed previously published TCR beta repertoires from 650 to 800 donors and added high-resolution HLA genotyping to study TCR occurrence patterns. The later analysis used no new phenotypic data to find candidate immune exposures, relying instead on TCR beta sequences and their occurrence across donors. To decide whether each TCR beta V gene segment behaved as functional or pseudogenic, an earlier analysis of some 600 of the donors relied on high-throughput TCR beta sequencing. Donor age, sex, ethnicity and CMV serostatus were compiled together with the repertoire data. A later genetic analysis took genome-wide SNP genotypes for about 55% of the 666 donors and used that subset as a discovery cohort. Every discovery cohort repertoire had been produced on one sequencing platform. HLA typing covered class I and class II loci at four-digit resolution. The number of typed donors differed by locus: about 620-630 for A, B, C, DRB1 and DQB1; about 520 for DQA1; approximately 600 for DPA1; and roughly 490 for DPB1. Because of strong linkage in the cohort, roughly five DR-DQ haplotypes were treated as single units for association and clustering. On average, roughly 250,000 unique TCR beta nucleotide sequences were sequenced per donor among several hundred genotyped donors of the cohort, with roughly 20% of those sequences being non-productive.

In total, approximately 610 healthy bone marrow donors made up the cohort. All cohort members were sampled while nominally healthy, although unrecorded immune exposures were likely present. The donor was CMV seronegative and belonged to the group of 350 to 400 seronegative cohort members. Each donor provided a peripheral blood sample, and peripheral blood mononuclear cells were used for TCR beta sequencing. Genomic DNA extraction from the blood cell samples was performed with the Qiagen DNeasy Blood Extraction Kit. Beyond this particular receptor, the publication reports: The classifier was reported to diagnose cytomegalovirus status with high specificity and sensitivity in both the original cohort and the validation cohort. V-gene and J-gene trimming of TCR beta chains was associated with a missense DCLRE1C variant in a later genetic analysis, and the association was replicated in an independent cohort. In this cohort, only TCR beta chains were sequenced, and detectable features were limited by the absence of alpha or paired-chain data. The earlier analysis of nearly 600 of the donors excluded roughly 17 rarely observed V segments, including chromosome 9 orphons, because counts were too low. Linkage disequilibrium might explain the correlated functional status among segregating V segments, but an unknown experimental factor could not be excluded. A few of the identified cytomegalovirus-associated TCR beta chains were confirmed in vitro to be specific for cytomegalovirus antigens. Because HLA typing was unavailable for some donors at each locus, only the typed subset was used in association tests. Compared with equally common non-associated chains, HLA-associated TCR beta chains in a later analysis were more clonally expanded and had lower generation probabilities. A cluster of highly shared sequence variants was judged likely to be a technical artifact of the sequencing pipeline. Specific HLA alleles were associated with around 18,000 TCR beta sequences at a false discovery rate of 0.05 in a later analysis. According to a later analysis, most CMV-associated TCR beta chains appeared to be HLA-restricted, and the HLA associations seemed to be driven largely by CMV exposure. In an earlier analysis of 587 of the donors, most TCR beta V segments appeared in productive rearrangements about 87% or about 30% of the time, broadly matching IMGT annotations. A later genetic analysis reported fewer N-insertions in productive TCRs among donors in an Asian-associated ancestry cluster than the roughly 620-donor mean. Some IMGT-functional V segments, including TRBV6-2 and TRBV6-3, could not be distinguished by the 87-base-pair reads and were therefore excluded. Strong co-occurrence of HLA alleles, especially DR and DQ, made assigning TCR associations to individual alleles difficult. According to the authors, the approach could potentially be generalized to other disease states and immunological phenotypes. Immune exposure information for the cohort was limited to CMV serostatus. Several of the top co-occurrence clusters appeared to be linked to parvovirus B19, influenza, CMV and Epstein-Barr virus, according to a later analysis. In a later analysis, the rate of TCR association differed among HLA loci, with DRB1 alleles having the most associated TCRs and HLA-C alleles having the fewest. The presence/absence analyses assumed that sequencing depth was roughly uniform across donors, and that assumption may not be true. A further reported finding was that TCR beta sequences accurately predicted the HLA-A and HLA-B alleles for most subjects in the first cohort. The study gave a list of 150 to 200 TCR beta chains associated with cytomegalovirus. While some public TCRs were present in many individuals, most TCR sequences turned up only very rarely across donors.

The chain couples TRBV5-1 to TRBJ1-6, with a weak D call of TRBD1 (6 bases match). The specimen was PBMCs. This TCR was sampled from a man in his forties in good health and CMV-seronegative. The nucleotide sequence reads as follows: TGCGCCAGCAGCTTAGCAGGGGATTCACCCCTCCACTTT. It translates to CASSLAGDSPLHF.